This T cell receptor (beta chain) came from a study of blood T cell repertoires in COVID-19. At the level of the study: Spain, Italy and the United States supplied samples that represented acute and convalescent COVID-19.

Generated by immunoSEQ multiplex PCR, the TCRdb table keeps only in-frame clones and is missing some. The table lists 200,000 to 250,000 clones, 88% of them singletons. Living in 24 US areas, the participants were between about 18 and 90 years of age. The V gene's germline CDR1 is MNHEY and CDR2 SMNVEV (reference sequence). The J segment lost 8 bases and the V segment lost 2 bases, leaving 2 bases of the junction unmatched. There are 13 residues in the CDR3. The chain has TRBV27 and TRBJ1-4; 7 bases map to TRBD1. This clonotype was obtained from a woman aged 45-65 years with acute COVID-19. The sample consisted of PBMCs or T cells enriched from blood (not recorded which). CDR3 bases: TGTGCCAGCAGTTTAGCAGGGGGGGAAAAACTGTTTTTT. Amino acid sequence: CASSLAGGEKLFF.